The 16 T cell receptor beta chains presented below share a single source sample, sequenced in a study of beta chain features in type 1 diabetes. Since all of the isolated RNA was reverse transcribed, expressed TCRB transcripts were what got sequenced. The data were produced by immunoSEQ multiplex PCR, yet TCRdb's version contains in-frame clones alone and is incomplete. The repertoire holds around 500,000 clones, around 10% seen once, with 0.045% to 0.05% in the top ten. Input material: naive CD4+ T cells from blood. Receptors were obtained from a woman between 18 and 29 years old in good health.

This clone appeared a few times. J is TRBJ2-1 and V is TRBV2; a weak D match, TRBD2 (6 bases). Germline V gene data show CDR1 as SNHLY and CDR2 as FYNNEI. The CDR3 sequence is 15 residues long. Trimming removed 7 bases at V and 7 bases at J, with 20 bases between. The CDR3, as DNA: TGTGCCAGCACGGGAGCCCCTCGGTTGTGGAATGAGCAGTTCTTC. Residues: CASTGAPRLWNEQFF.

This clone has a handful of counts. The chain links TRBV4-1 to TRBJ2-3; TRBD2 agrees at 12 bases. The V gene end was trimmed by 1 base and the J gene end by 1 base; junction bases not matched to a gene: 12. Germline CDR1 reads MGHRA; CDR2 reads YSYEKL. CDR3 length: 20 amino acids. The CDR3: CASSQVATSGGFGRTDTQYF. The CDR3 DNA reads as TGCGCCAGCAGCCAAGTAGCTACTAGCGGGGGGTTTGGCCGCACAGATACGCAGTATTTT.

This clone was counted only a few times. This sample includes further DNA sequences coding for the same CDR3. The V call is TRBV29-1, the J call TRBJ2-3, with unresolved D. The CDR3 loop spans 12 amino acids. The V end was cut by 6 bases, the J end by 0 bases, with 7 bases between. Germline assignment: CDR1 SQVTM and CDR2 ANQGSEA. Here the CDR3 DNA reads TGCAGCGTCGACTCTAGCACAGATACGCAGTATTTT. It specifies CSVDSSTDTQYF.

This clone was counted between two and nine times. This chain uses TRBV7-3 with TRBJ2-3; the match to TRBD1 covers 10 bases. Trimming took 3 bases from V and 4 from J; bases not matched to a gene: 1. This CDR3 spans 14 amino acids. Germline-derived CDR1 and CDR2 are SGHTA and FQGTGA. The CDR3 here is CASSFGQGADTQYF. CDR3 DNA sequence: TGTGCCAGCAGCTTTGGACAGGGGGCAGATACGCAGTATTTT.

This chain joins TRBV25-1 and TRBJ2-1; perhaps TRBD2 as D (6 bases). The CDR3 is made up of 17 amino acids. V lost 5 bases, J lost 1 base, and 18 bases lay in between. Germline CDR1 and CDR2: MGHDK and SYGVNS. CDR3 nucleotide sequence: TGTGCCAGCAGTCACCAGTCCCGCCGGGGGTCCTACAATGAGCAGTTCTTC. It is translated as CASSHQSRRGSYNEQFF.

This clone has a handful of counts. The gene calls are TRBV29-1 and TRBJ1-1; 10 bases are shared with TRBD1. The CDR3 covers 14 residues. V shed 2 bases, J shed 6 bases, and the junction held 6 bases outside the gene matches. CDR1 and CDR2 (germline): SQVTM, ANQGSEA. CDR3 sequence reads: CSVERDRGSAEAFF. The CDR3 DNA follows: TGCAGCGTTGAAAGGGACAGGGGAAGCGCTGAAGCTTTCTTT.

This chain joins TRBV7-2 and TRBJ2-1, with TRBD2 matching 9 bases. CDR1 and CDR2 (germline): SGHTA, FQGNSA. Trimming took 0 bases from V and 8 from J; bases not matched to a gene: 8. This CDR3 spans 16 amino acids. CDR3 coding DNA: TGTGCCAGCAGCTTAGCTAAGGTAGCGGGAGTTCATGAGCAGTTCTTC. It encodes CASSLAKVAGVHEQFF.

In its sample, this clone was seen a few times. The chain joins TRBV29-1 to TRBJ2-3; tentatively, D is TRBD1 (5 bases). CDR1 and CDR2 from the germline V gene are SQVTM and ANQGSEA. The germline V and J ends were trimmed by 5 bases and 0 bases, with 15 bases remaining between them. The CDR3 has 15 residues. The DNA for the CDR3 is TGCAGCGTTTCAAGACAGTCTTTTAGCACAGATACGCAGTATTTT. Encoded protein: CSVSRQSFSTDTQYF.

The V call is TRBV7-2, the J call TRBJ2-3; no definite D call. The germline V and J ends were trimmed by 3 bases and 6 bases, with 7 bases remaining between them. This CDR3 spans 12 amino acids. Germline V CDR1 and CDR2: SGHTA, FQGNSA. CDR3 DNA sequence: TGTGCCAGCAGCTTGTTGCGCGATACGCAGTATTTT. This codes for CASSLLRDTQYF.

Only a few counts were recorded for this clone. The CDR3 is CASSGPWTGANEQFF. The CDR3 region has the DNA TGTGCCAGCAGCGGACCCTGGACAGGGGCCAATGAGCAGTTCTTC. The genes are TRBV5-6 and TRBJ2-1; TRBD1 agrees at 9 bases. The CDR3 has 15 amino acids. Trimming removed 4 bases from V and 6 bases from J; junction bases left unmatched: 8. From germline, CDR1 is SGHDT and CDR2 YYEEEE.

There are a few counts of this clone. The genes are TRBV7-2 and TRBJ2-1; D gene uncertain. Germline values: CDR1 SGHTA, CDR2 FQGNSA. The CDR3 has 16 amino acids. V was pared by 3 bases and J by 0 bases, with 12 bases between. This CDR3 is CASSFFIVSSYNEQFF. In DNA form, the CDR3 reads TGTGCCAGCAGCTTCTTCATAGTGAGCTCCTACAATGAGCAGTTCTTC. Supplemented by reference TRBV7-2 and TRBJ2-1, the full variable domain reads GAGVSQSPSNKVTEKGKDVELRCDPISGHTALYWYRQSLGQGLEFLIYFQGNSAPDKSGLPSDRFSAERTGGSVSTLTIQRTQQEDSAVYLCASSFFIVSSYNEQFFGPGTRLTVL.

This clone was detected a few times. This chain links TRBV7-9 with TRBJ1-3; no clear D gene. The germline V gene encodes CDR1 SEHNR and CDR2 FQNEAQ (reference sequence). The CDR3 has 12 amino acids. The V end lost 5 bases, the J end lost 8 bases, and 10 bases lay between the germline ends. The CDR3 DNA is TGTGCCAGCAGCCCACCGCGGGACACCATATATTTT. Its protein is CASSPPRDTIYF.

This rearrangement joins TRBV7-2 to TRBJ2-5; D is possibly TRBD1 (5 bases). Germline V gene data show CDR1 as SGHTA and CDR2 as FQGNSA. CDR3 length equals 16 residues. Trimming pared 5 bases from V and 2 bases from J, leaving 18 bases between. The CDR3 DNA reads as TGTGCCAGCAGCACCTACTTTCAGGGATTTCAAGAGACCCAGTACTTC. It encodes CASSTYFQGFQETQYF. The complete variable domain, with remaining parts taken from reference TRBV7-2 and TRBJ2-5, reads GAGVSQSPSNKVTEKGKDVELRCDPISGHTALYWYRQSLGQGLEFLIYFQGNSAPDKSGLPSDRFSAERTGGSVSTLTIQRTQQEDSAVYLCASSTYFQGFQETQYFGPGTRLLVL.

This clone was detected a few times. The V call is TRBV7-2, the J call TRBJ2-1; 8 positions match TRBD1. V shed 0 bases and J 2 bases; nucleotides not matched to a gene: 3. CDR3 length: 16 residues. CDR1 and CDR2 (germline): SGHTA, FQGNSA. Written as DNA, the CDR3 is TGTGCCAGCAGCTTAGCGCAGGGGGCCCCCTACAATGAGCAGTTCTTC. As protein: CASSLAQGAPYNEQFF. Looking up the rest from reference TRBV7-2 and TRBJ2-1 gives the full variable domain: GAGVSQSPSNKVTEKGKDVELRCDPISGHTALYWYRQSLGQGLEFLIYFQGNSAPDKSGLPSDRFSAERTGGSVSTLTIQRTQQEDSAVYLCASSLAQGAPYNEQFFGPGTRLTVL.

DNA for the CDR3: TGCAGCGTTGGGATCTTAGTGCGAGAGACCCAGTACTTC. Protein: CSVGILVRETQYF. The rearrangement joins TRBV29-1 to TRBJ2-5; D gene ambiguous. V lost 4 bases to trimming and J lost 4 bases, with 13 bases between them. This CDR3 region has 13 residues. CDR1 SQVTM and CDR2 ANQGSEA come from the germline V gene. The variable domain in full, with the rest retrieved from reference TRBV29-1 and TRBJ2-5, is SAVISQKPSRDICQRGTSLTIQCQVDSQVTMMFWYRQQPGQSLTLIATANQGSEATYESGFVIDKFPISRPNLTFSTLTVSNMSPEDSSIYLCSVGILVRETQYFGPGTRLLVL.

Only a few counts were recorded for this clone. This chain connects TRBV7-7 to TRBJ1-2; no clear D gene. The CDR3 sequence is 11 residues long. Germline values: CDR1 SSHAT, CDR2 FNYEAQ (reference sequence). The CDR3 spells CVAHSNYGYTF. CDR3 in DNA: TGTGTGGCCCACAGTAACTATGGCTACACCTTC.